This record looks at one T cell receptor beta chain sequence and its context. CDR3 length: 15 residues. Germline V gene lookup returns CDR1 LGHNA and CDR2 YSLEER. Trimming cost V 0 bases and J 3 bases, with 9 bases left between them. The sample is drawn from a study of T cell responses to AZD1222 COVID-19 vaccine. TCRdb keeps only in-frame clones here, not all; method: immunoSEQ multiplex PCR. The sample has 70,000 to 95,000 clones, 75% to 90% seen once; the top ten hold roughly 2.7%. The TCR was taken from an adult who received the AZD1222 COVID-19 vaccine. The sample consisted of peripheral blood, taken 28 days after the second AZD1222 dose. The chain joins TRBV4-3 to TRBJ2-4, with no clear D. CDR3 residues: CASSQDVIHKNIQYF. The DNA of the CDR3 is TGCGCCAGCAGCCAAGATGTAATTCACAAAAACATTCAGTACTTC.